The sequence of this TCR beta chain was determined in a study of control samples from healthy donors and cancer patients. This CDR3 is 14 amino acids long. Germline V gives CDR1 GTSNPN, CDR2 SVGIG (reference sequence). Trimming shortened V by 0 bases and J by 2 bases, and 10 bases separated the two germline ends. Produced via immunoSEQ multiplex PCR; TCRdb's table is partial and in-frame only. Counted here are more than 85,000 clones, roughly 90% occurring once; the ten biggest clones make up about 3.9%. The chain has TRBV30 and TRBJ1-1; D is unclear. The sample consisted of PBMCs. The receptor was derived from a woman aged 55-69 years with lung cancer. The CDR3 region is CAWSVSDINTEAFF. CDR3 DNA sequence: TGTGCCTGGAGTGTTTCGGATATAAACACTGAAGCTTTCTTT.